The present TCR beta chain was sequenced within a study of CD8 T cells in Susac syndrome (dated by TCRdb to the late 2010s). Turning to the overall study: Among the Susac syndrome patients who were sequenced, clinically active disease was present in six and clinical remission was observed in fewer than 10. At the time of blood withdrawal, Susac syndrome patients were either therapy-naive, taking corticosteroids (with some also receiving IVIg), or on IVIg alone. Repertoire sequencing was used to test whether CD8+ T cell activation and differentiation in Susac syndrome was antigen driven. Clonality of the CD8+ T cell repertoire was compared between around 13 healthy donors, about 14 Susac syndrome patients and roughly 16 multiple sclerosis patients. General findings and caveats noted by the study authors: CD8+ repertoires in Susac syndrome showed clonal expansion, which was highest in CD8+ TEMRA cells and was greater in clinically active patients than in remitting patients. The number of individuals in the TCR sequencing and HLA analysis was acknowledged as relatively small. Looking at Susac-specific public clones, the researchers identified fewer than 20 in the total CD8+ repertoire and five in the CD8+ TEMRA repertoire.

RNA was extracted using the RNeasy kit, and roughly 0.5 to 1 ug of the RNA was reverse transcribed with random hexamers. The immunoSEQ multiplex PCR assay, which covers 54 Vbeta and 13 Jbeta segments, was used to amplify TCR beta CDR3 regions. PCR amplification bias was corrected using a synthetic template baseline for primer optimization and computational correction. The original pipeline was this. Reads were assigned to V, D and J genes according to IMGT and analyzed in immunoSEQ Analyzer, with only productive sequences retained. Clonality was computed as one minus Shannon entropy normalized by log2 of the number of productive unique sequences. Public and private clones were assessed among the 100 most prevalent clones of each patient and control. Clones were defined as Susac-specific if absent from the healthy and MS cohorts, from over a thousand published viral clones and from other ImmuneACCESS disease sequences. The public reads were quality trimmed at Q25 with fastp and then assembled into clones with MiXCR by TCRdb, keeping productive beta chains. Every distinct CDR3 protein forms one entry, paired with its most common genes and DNA. TCRdb's processing, not the authors', yielded these V and J calls. Counted in this sample were 100,000 to 150,000 distinct CDR3 sequences; approximately 96% of them appeared once. The ten largest clones take up approximately 0.2% of the sample.

Peripheral blood CD8+ and CD4+ T cells from healthy donors, Susac syndrome patients and multiple sclerosis patients were profiled by high-throughput TCR beta sequencing. Susac syndrome patients met recently defined diagnostic criteria for definite or probable disease. CD8+ TEMRA cells were enriched by FACS, while bulk CD8+ and CD4+ T cells were purified by magnetic negative isolation. Blood was collected in EDTA tubes and processed within 24 hours, with PBMCs isolated through density gradient centrifugation. PBMCs destined for TCR sequencing were cryopreserved in liquid nitrogen and later thawed in a 37 °C water bath. A purity of at least 90% was achieved for sorted or isolated CD4+, CD8+ and CD8+ TEMRA cells. V is pruned by 2 bases and J by 7 bases, leaving 8 bases of the junction without a gene match. CDR1 and CDR2 (MGHDK, SYGVNS) derive from the germline V gene. Measured from the cysteine to the phenylalanine, the CDR3 is 16 residues long. The sequence is cut down to CDR3 DNA, 48 bases in frame from base 1.

Worth noting for this clonotype: This clone's antigen is unknown. Base-call qualities are not available, and no considerably larger clone is one nucleotide away.

This clonotype was sampled from a human donor with Susac syndrome. The specimen was CD8+ T cells from PBMCs. The receptor chain draws on TRBV25-1 and TRBJ1-1; 12 central nucleotides agree with TRBD1. The CDR3 sequence is CASSEHFGTGGNEAFF. The bases read TGTGCCAGCAGTGAACATTTCGGGACAGGGGGCAATGAAGCTTTCTTT.